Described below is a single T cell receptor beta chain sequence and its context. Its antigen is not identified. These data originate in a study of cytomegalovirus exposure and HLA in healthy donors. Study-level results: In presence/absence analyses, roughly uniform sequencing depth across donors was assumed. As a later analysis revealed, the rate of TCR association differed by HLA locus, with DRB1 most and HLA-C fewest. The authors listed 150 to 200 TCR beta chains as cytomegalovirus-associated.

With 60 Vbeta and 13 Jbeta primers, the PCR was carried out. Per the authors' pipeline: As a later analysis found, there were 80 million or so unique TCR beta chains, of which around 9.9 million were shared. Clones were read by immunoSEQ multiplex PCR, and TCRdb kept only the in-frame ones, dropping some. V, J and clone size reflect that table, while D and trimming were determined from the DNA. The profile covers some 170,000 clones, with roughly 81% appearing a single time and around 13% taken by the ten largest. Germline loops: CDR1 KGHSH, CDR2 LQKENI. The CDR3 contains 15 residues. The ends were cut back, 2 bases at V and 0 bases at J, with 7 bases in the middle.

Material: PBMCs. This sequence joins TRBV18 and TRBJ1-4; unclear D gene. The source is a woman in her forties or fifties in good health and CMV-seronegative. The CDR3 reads CASSPGDTTNEKLFF. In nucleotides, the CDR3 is TGTGCCAGCTCACCAGGTGACACAACTAATGAAAAACTGTTTTTT.